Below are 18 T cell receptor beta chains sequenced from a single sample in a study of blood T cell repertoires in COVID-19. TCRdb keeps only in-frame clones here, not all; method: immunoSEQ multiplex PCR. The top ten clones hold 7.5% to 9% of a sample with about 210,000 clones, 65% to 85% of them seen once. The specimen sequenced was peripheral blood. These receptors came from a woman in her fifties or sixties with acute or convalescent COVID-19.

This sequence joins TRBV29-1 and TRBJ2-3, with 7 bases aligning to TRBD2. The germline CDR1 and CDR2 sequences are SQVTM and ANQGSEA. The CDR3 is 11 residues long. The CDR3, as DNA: TGCGGAGGCGGGAGTGTAGGTACGCAGTATTTT. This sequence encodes CGGGSVGTQYF.

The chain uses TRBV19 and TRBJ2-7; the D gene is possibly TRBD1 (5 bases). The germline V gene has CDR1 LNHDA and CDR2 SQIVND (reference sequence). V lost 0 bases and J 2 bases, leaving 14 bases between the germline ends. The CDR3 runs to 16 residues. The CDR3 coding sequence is TGTGCCAGTAGTATAGATGGGGCCAGGCTCGCCTACGAGCAGTACTTC. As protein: CASSIDGARLAYEQYF.

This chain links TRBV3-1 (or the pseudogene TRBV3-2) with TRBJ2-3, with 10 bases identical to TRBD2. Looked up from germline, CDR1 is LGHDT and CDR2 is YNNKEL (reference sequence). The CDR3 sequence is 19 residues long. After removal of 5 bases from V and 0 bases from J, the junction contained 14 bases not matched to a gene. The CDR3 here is CASSIRVWTSGSSTDTQYF. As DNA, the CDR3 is TGTGCCAGCAGCATAAGGGTCTGGACTAGCGGCTCTAGCACAGATACGCAGTATTTT.

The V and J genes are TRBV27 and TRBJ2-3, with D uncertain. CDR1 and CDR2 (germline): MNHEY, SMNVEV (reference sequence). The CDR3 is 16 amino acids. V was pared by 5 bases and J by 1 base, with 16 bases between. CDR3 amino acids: CASSLRGRWGTDTQYF. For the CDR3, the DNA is TGTGCCAGCAGTCTCCGTGGGCGTTGGGGCACAGATACGCAGTATTTT.

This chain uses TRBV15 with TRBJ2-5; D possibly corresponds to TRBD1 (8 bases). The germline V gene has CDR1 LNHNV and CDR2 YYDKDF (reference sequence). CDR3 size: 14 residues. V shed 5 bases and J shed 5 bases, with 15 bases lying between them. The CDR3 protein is CATSGTQGGETQYF. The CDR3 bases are TGTGCCACCAGCGGGACACAGGGGGGGGAGACCCAGTACTTC.

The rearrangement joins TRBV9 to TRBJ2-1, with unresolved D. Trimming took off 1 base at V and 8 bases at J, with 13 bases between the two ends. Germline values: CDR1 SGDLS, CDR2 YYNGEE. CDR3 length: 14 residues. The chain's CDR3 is CASSVQNPTDEQFF. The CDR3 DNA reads TGTGCCAGCAGCGTACAAAACCCAACGGATGAGCAGTTCTTC.

The CDR3 sequence is CASSLTTPTRGTQYF. The CDR3 nucleotides are TGTGCCAGCAGCCTAACGACACCAACCCGGGGGACCCAGTACTTC. The rearrangement joins TRBV7-9 to TRBJ2-5; D perhaps matches TRBD2 (5 bases). The CDR3 spans 15 residues. Germline CDR1 is SEHNR and CDR2 is FQNEAQ (reference sequence). With 5 bases removed from V and 7 bases from J, the gap between germline ends came to 20 bases. Supplemented by reference TRBV7-9 and TRBJ2-5, the full variable domain reads DTGVSQNPRHKITKRGQNVTFRCDPISEHNRLYWYRQTLGQGPEFLTYFQNEAQLEKSRLLSDRFSAERPKGSFSTLEIQRTEQGDSAMYLCASSLTTPTRGTQYFGPGTRLLVL.

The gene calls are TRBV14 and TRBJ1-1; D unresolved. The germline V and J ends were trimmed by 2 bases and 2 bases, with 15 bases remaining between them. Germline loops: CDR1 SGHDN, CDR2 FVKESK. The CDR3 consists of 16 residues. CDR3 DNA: TGTGCCAGCAGCCAAAGACCCCTTGGCGGAAACACTGAAGCTTTCTTT. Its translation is CASSQRPLGGNTEAFF.

The CDR3 region is CASRTSGWGEDGELFF. The CDR3 region has the DNA TGTGCCAGTAGAACTAGCGGGTGGGGCGAGGATGGGGAGCTGTTTTTT. The chain links TRBV19 to TRBJ2-2, with TRBD2 matching 9 bases. The CDR3 is made up of 16 amino acids. Trimming cost V 6 bases and J 8 bases; bases outside gene matches: 13. Germline values: CDR1 LNHDA, CDR2 SQIVND (reference sequence).

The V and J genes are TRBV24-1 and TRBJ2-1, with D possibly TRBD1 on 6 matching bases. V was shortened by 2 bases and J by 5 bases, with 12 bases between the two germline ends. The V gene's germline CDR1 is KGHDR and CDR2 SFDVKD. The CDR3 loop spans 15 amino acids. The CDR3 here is CATSDSQGINNEQFF. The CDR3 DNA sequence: TGTGCCACCAGTGATTCCCAGGGGATTAACAATGAGCAGTTCTTC.

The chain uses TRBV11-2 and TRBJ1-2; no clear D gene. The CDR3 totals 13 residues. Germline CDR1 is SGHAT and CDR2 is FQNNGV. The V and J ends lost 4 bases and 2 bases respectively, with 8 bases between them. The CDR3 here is CASSYQRNYGYTF. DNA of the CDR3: TGTGCCAGCAGCTACCAGCGAAACTATGGCTACACCTTC.

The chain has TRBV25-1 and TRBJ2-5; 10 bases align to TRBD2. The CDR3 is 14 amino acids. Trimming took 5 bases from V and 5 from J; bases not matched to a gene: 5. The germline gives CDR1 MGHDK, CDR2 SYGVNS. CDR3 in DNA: TGTGCCAGCAGTTTAGCGGGAGGTAGTGAGACCCAGTACTTC. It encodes CASSLAGGSETQYF.

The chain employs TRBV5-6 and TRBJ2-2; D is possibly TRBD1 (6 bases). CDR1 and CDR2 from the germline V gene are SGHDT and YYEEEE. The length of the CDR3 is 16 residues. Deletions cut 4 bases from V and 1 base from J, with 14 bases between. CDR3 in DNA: TGTGCCAGCAGCGGGCTGGGGGCAAGGAACACCGGGGAGCTGTTTTTT. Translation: CASSGLGARNTGELFF.

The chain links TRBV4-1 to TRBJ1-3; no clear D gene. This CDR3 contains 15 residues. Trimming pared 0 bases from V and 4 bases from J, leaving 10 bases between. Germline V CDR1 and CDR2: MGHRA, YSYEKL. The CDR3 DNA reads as TGCGCCAGCAGCCAAGACCTCGTCCGGGGAAACACCATATATTTT. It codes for CASSQDLVRGNTIYF.

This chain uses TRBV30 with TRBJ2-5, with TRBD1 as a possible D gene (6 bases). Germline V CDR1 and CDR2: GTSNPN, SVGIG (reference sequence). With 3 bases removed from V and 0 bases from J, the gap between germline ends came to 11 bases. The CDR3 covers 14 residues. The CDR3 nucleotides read TGTGCCTGGAGAGGCAGGGGCTACCAAGAGACCCAGTACTTC. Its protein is CAWRGRGYQETQYF.

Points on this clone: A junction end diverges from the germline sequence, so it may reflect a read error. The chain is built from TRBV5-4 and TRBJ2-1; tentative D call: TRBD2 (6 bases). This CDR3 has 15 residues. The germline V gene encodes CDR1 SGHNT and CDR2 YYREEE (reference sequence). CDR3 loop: CASEQIRDSNNEQFF. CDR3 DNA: TGTGCCAGCGAACAAATCCGGGACTCCAACAATGAGCAGTTCTTC.

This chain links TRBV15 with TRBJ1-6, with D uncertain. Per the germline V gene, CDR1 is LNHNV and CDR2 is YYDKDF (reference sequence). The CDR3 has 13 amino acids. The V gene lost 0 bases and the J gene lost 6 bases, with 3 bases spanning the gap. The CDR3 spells CATSRDSNSPLHF. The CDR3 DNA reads TGTGCCACCAGCAGAGACAGTAATTCACCCCTCCACTTT.

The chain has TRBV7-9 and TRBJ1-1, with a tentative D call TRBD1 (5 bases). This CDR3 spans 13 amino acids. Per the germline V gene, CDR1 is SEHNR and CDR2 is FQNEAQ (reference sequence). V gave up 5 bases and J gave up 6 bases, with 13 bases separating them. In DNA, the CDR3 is TGTGCCAGCAGCCAGCGGGGGTGGGCTGAAGCTTTCTTT. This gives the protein CASSQRGWAEAFF.